This T cell receptor (beta chain) was recovered during a study of human T cells and chemical hapten exposure. Study context: Chiefly female patients presented with alopecia areata, totalis or universalis. Study-wide points: Significantly more large CDR3 similarity clusters were formed by expanded TCRs than by controls.

Time point of the sample: patch test 1, 2 weeks after DPC sensitization. Stated treatment: therapeutic diphenylcyclopropenone sensitization with weekly scalp DPC. Samples of blood were obtained prior to the application of each patch test. Trimming shortened V by 3 bases and J by 0 bases, and 13 bases separated the two germline ends. The CDR3 is 15 residues long. Germline assignment: CDR1 SQVTM and CDR2 ANQGSEA. This clonotype was detected ten times or more. Its antigen is as yet unknown. TCRdb redid the calling of the RACE reads with MiXCR, one entry per CDR3 protein. The profile covers tens of thousands of distinct CDR3 sequences, with 9.3% appearing a single time and approximately 12% taken by the ten largest.

This sequence originates from a woman aged 35 to 49 with alopecia areata. Some clones in this sample may be carry-over from other donors' samples. This chain links TRBV29-1 with TRBJ2-3; D tentatively fits TRBD1 or TRBD2 (6 bases each). This specimen was whole blood, taken in connection with sensitization to the hapten diphenylcyclopropenone (DPC). The CDR3 nucleotides are TGCAGCGTTGACGGGGGACATCCTAGCACAGATACGCAGTATTTT. It yields the protein CSVDGGHPSTDTQYF.